These 16 T cell receptor beta chains originate from one sample sequenced in a study of post-analysis software for immune sequencing data. Their antigen targets remain unknown. Libraries were made from TCR beta cDNA, and they carried unique molecular identifiers. TCRdb redid the calling of the PCR reads with MiXCR, one entry per CDR3 protein. The sample lists hundreds of thousands of distinct CDR3 sequences, around 60% occurring once. The study, taken as a whole, reports: Roughly five TRBV segments appeared more often in patients than in controls, and TRBV5-6, TRBV5-1 and TRBV20-1 were among these.

The sample comprised blood. These receptors came from a girl aged 2 to 10 with multiple sclerosis.

The rearrangement uses TRBV10-2 and TRBJ2-5, with D possibly being TRBD1 (6 bases). Trimming stripped 0 bases from V and 5 bases from J, with 16 bases between. This CDR3 contains 16 residues. Looked up from germline, CDR1 is WSHSY and CDR2 is SAAADI. This chain's CDR3 is CASSESRTAQGETQYF. The CDR3, as DNA: TGCGCCAGCAGTGAGTCCCGGACTGCCCAGGGGGAGACCCAGTACTTC.

The chain is built from TRBV10-3 and TRBJ2-1; D might be TRBD2 (6 bases). CDR3 size: 15 residues. The V end lost 4 bases, the J end lost 0 bases, and 10 bases lay between the germline ends. CDR1 ENHRY and CDR2 SYGVKD come from the germline V gene. CDR3 sequence: CAISVAVSSYNEQFF. CDR3 DNA sequence: TGTGCCATCAGTGTAGCGGTTAGCTCCTACAATGAGCAGTTCTTC.

The chain has TRBV7-2 and TRBJ2-5, with a possible D match to TRBD1 (6 bases). The J call may be incorrect, as the DNA end agrees better with TRBJ2-7. Looked up from germline, CDR1 is SGHTA and CDR2 is FQGNSA. The CDR3 extends over 16 amino acids. CDR3 loop: CASSLTSFTGPYEQYF. CDR3 nucleotide sequence: TGTGCCAGCAGCTTAACCTCGTTTACAGGGCCGTACGAGCAGTACTTC.

This clonotype has more than one count but fewer than ten. This chain joins TRBV20-1 and TRBJ2-7; D perhaps matches TRBD2 (6 bases). The germline V and J ends were trimmed by 3 bases and 4 bases, with 10 bases remaining between them. This CDR3 has 12 amino acids. The germline CDR1 and CDR2 sequences are DFQATT and SNEGSKA (reference sequence). The CDR3 sequence is CSASGSRYEQYF. In DNA form, the CDR3 reads TGCAGTGCTAGCGGGAGTCGGTACGAGCAGTACTTC.

The chain carries TRBV24-1 and TRBJ2-3, with D possibly being TRBD1 (5 bases). CDR1 is KGHDR, CDR2 SFDVKD, per germline. V was shortened by 4 bases and J by 4 bases, with 14 bases between the two germline ends. The CDR3 sequence is 15 residues long. As DNA, the CDR3 is TGTGCCACCAGTGACCACCGACAGCCCGCAGATACGCAGTATTTT. It encodes CATSDHRQPADTQYF.

The sample holds a few counts of this clonotype. V and J are TRBV5-5 and TRBJ2-7; TRBD1 matches at 9 bases. Trimming removed 1 base from V and 2 bases from J; junction bases left unmatched: 1. CDR1 is SGHKS and CDR2 is YYEKEE in the germline V gene (reference sequence). The CDR3 is 14 amino acids. The CDR3 spells CASSLNRGPYEQYF. CDR3 DNA: TGTGCCAGCAGCTTGAACAGGGGGCCCTACGAGCAGTACTTC.

CDR3 nucleotide sequence: TGCAGTGCTCTTGCCGGGACTAGCGGGGGACGGGAGCAGTTCTTC. Amino acids: CSALAGTSGGREQFF. The V gene is TRBV20-1, the J gene TRBJ2-1; 14 bases align to TRBD2. Germline-derived CDR1 and CDR2 are DFQATT and SNEGSKA (reference sequence). With V trimmed by 5 bases and J by 10 bases, 10 bases remained unmatched. This CDR3 comprises 15 residues.

This chain uses TRBV7-2 with TRBJ2-3; 9 bases map to TRBD1. CDR3 length equals 16 residues. Looked up from germline, CDR1 is SGHTA and CDR2 is FQGNSA. V dropped 5 bases and J dropped 2; count of bases not matched to a gene: 8. The CDR3 here is CASSVADRGITDTQYF. The CDR3 DNA is TGTGCCAGCAGCGTCGCGGACAGGGGTATCACAGATACGCAGTATTTT. Full variable domain (outside the CDR3, taken from reference TRBV7-2 and TRBJ2-3): GAGVSQSPSNKVTEKGKDVELRCDPISGHTALYWYRQSLGQGLEFLIYFQGNSAPDKSGLPSDRFSAERTGGSVSTLTIQRTQQEDSAVYLCASSVADRGITDTQYFGPGTRLTVL.

In DNA, the CDR3 is TGCGCCAGCAGCGCCCCGACTAGCGGGGGTTCAGATACGCAGTATTTT. It encodes CASSAPTSGGSDTQYF. The chain couples TRBV5-1 to TRBJ2-3; TRBD2 aligns across 12 bases. CDR1 and CDR2 (germline): SGHRS, YFSETQ. J gave up 4 bases and V 4 bases, and 7 bases lay outside the gene matches. This CDR3 comprises 16 residues. Based on the CDR3 plus reference TRBV5-1 and TRBJ2-3, the full variable domain is KAGVTQTPRYLIKTRGQQVTLSCSPISGHRSVSWYQQTPGQGLQFLFEYFSETQRNKGNFPGRFSGRQFSNSRSEMNVSTLELGDSALYLCASSAPTSGGSDTQYFGPGTRLTVL.

V usage is TRBV15 and J usage is TRBJ2-3; 10 bases are a match to TRBD2. Germline CDR1 and CDR2: LNHNV and YYDKDF (reference sequence). The CDR3 extends over 16 amino acids. V shed 3 bases, J shed 6 bases, and the junction held 9 bases outside the gene matches. CDR3 amino acids: CATSRASGSHPDTQYF. The CDR3 nucleotides read TGTGCCACCAGCAGGGCTAGCGGGAGCCACCCGGATACGCAGTATTTT. Looking up the rest from reference TRBV15 and TRBJ2-3 gives the full variable domain: DAMVIQNPRYQVTQFGKPVTLSCSQTLNHNVMYWYQQKSSQAPKLLFHYYDKDFNNEADTPDNFQSRRPNTSFCFLDIRSPGLGDTAMYLCATSRASGSHPDTQYFGPGTRLTVL.

The CDR3 reads CASSVTGSPSGANVLTF. The CDR3 coding sequence is TGTGCCAGCAGCGTGACGGGGTCCCCCTCTGGGGCCAACGTCCTGACTTTC. The J gene is TRBJ2-6, the V gene TRBV9; D perhaps matches TRBD2 (5 bases). Germline V gives CDR1 SGDLS, CDR2 YYNGEE. CDR3 length: 17 residues. V was cut by 2 bases and J by 0 bases, with 12 bases left in between. The variable domain in full, completed from reference TRBV9 and TRBJ2-6, reads DSGVTQTPKHLITATGQRVTLRCSPRSGDLSVYWYQQSLDQGLQFLIQYYNGEERAKGNILERFSAQQFPDLHSELNLSSLELGDSALYFCASSVTGSPSGANVLTFGAGSRLTVL.

The chain uses TRBV24-1 and TRBJ2-5, with D perhaps matching TRBD2 (6 bases). The germline CDR1 and CDR2 sequences are KGHDR and SFDVKD. The CDR3 consists of 16 residues. V was trimmed by 5 bases and J by 2 bases, leaving 17 bases between them. CDR3 residues: CATSGKGAGPQETQYF. CDR3 nucleotide sequence: TGTGCCACCAGTGGAAAAGGAGCGGGCCCACAAGAGACCCAGTACTTC.

In this sample, this clonotype turned up once. V gene TRBV4-2 combines with J gene TRBJ2-1; tentatively, D is TRBD1 (5 bases). This CDR3 is built from 15 residues. Germline V gene data show CDR1 as LGHNA and CDR2 as YNFKEQ. The V end lost 0 bases, the J end lost 4 bases, and 10 bases lay between the germline ends. CDR3 protein: CASSQESGAYNEQFF. For the CDR3, the DNA is TGTGCCAGCAGCCAAGAAAGTGGGGCGTACAATGAGCAGTTCTTC.

The J gene is TRBJ1-1, the V gene TRBV7-7; 7 bases agree with TRBD1. The CDR3 loop spans 13 amino acids. J was trimmed by 7 bases and V by 2 bases; bases with no gene match: 4. Germline V CDR1 and CDR2: SSHAT, FNYEAQ (reference sequence). The CDR3 DNA reads TGTGCCAGCAGCTTATTTGGGGACAGTGAAGCTTTCTTT. Its translation is CASSLFGDSEAFF.

The chain combines TRBV20-1 with TRBJ2-3; 13 bases match TRBD2. V shed 5 bases, J shed 5 bases, and the junction held 13 bases outside the gene matches. This CDR3 is built from 17 residues. In germline, CDR1 is DFQATT, CDR2 SNEGSKA (reference sequence). CDR3 sequence (DNA): TGCAGTGCTTCCCCCGGGACTAGCGGGACGTTGGTAGATACGCAGTATTTT. Translated, it gives CSASPGTSGTLVDTQYF.

The rearrangement links TRBV12-3 or TRBV12-4 to TRBJ2-5; D is ambiguous. Deletions cut 1 base from V and 1 base from J, with 10 bases between. CDR3 size: 15 residues. The CDR3 DNA reads TGTGCCAGCAGTTTAGTGACCGGCGGCCAAGAGACCCAGTACTTC. The encoded protein is CASSLVTGGQETQYF.